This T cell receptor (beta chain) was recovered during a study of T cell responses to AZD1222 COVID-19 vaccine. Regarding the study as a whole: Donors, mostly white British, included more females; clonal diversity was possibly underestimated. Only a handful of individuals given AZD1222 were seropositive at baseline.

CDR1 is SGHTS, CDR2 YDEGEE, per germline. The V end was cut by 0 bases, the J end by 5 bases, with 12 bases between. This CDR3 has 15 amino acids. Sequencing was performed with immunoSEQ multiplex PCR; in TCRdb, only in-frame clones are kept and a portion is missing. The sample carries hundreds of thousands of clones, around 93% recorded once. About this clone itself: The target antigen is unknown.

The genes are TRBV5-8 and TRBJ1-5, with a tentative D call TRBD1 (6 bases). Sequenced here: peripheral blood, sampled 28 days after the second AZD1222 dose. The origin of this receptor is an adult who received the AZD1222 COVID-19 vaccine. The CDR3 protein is CASSLEGQGHQPQHF. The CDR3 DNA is TGTGCCAGCAGCTTGGAGGGGCAGGGGCATCAGCCCCAGCATTTT.